Each of the 11 T cell receptor beta chains below was sequenced from the same sample in a study of T cells in Graves' hyperthyroidism and ophthalmopathy. What was amplified from RNA transcripts were TCR beta CDR3 regions. A set of HTBI primers served as the primers for a first-round RT-PCR of the TCR CDR3. Via MiXCR, TCRdb re-called the multiplex PCR reads, giving one row per CDR3 protein. This sample has about 500,000 distinct CDR3 sequences, with 17% found just once. Sequencing was carried out using blood. The receptor set was obtained from a woman under 30 with Graves' ophthalmopathy.

Comments on this clonotype: The junction and the germline gene differ at one end; a read error may be behind it. V usage is TRBV7-3 and J usage is TRBJ2-1, with 11 bases identical to TRBD2. Germline V gene lookup returns CDR1 SGHTA and CDR2 FQGTGA. The CDR3 consists of 16 residues. The CDR3 spells CAGSTRTSGRPLEQFF. The CDR3 coding sequence is TGTGCCGGCAGCACACGGACTAGCGGGCGTCCGTTGGAGCAGTTCTTC.

At least ten counts were recorded for this clonotype. The rearrangement links TRBV6-1 to TRBJ1-5; D remains unclear. CDR1 MNHNS and CDR2 SASEGT come from the germline V gene. Trimming stripped 11 bases from V and 0 bases from J, with 14 bases between. The CDR3 totals 14 residues. The DNA of the CDR3 is TGTGCCTCGCATTTTGGGGATAGCAATCAGCCCCAGCATTTT. Amino acids: CASHFGDSNQPQHF.

The rearrangement joins TRBV4-1 to TRBJ1-2; D not resolved. Germline V gene lookup returns CDR1 MGHRA and CDR2 YSYEKL. V shed 3 bases and J shed 4 bases, with 15 bases lying between them. The CDR3 has 15 amino acids. The CDR3 DNA sequence: TGCGCCAGCAGCCAGGCTACCGGAAGGCTCTATGGCTACACCTTC. It codes for CASSQATGRLYGYTF.

In this sample, this clonotype turned up many times. The genes are TRBV7-3 and TRBJ2-1; 8 positions match TRBD2. Per germline, CDR1 SGHTA and CDR2 FQGTGA. The junction had 18 bases not matched to a gene; V was cut back by 5 bases and J by 6 bases. This CDR3 has 18 amino acids. CDR3 DNA sequence: TGTGCCAGCAGCCCGCTCGTTAAGATCGGCGCGGGAGGCAATGAGCAGTTCTTC. It encodes CASSPLVKIGAGGNEQFF.

Remarks on this clonotype: The junction differs from germline at one of its ends, possibly a read error. V usage is TRBV15 and J usage is TRBJ1-1; possibly TRBD1 for D (5 bases). Germline V CDR1 and CDR2: LNHNV, YYDKDF (reference sequence). CDR3 length: 14 amino acids. CDR3 amino acids: CATGRDLRGTEAFF. The CDR3 DNA reads TGTGCCACCGGCAGGGACCTTCGGGGCACTGAAGCTTTCTTT.

The chain joins TRBV5-1 to TRBJ2-5; possible D gene TRBD1, 5 bases. Germline CDR1 reads SGHRS; CDR2 reads YFSETQ. Between the trimmed V and J ends, which lost 0 bases and 5 bases, there was a span of 11 bases. This CDR3 has 14 residues. Here the CDR3 DNA reads TGCGCCAGCAGCTTGGAGGGGATGGGGGAGACCCAGTACTTC. Encoded protein: CASSLEGMGETQYF.

This clonotype was recorded at least ten times. The chain carries TRBV12-3 or TRBV12-4 and TRBJ2-7; 7 nucleotides agree with TRBD1. CDR3 length: 13 residues. J lost 4 bases, V lost 5 bases, and 5 bases had no gene match. CDR3 loop: CASSPYRGYEQYF. The CDR3 DNA reads TGTGCCAGCAGTCCCTACAGGGGATACGAGCAGTACTTC.

The chain employs TRBV5-6 and TRBJ1-1; TRBD1 agrees at 9 bases. V dropped 4 bases and J dropped 3; count of bases not matched to a gene: 25. CDR1 and CDR2 from the germline V gene are SGHDT and YYEEEE. The CDR3 loop spans 21 amino acids. CDR3 amino acids: CASSLLADRDRVFRGDTEAFF. In nucleotides, the CDR3 is TGTGCCAGCAGCCTACTCGCGGACCGGGACAGGGTCTTTCGTGGGGACACTGAAGCTTTCTTT. Together with reference TRBV5-6 and TRBJ1-1, the CDR3 gives the full variable domain: DAGVTQSPTHLIKTRGQQVTLRCSPKSGHDTVSWYQQALGQGPQFIFQYYEEEERQRGNFPDRFSGHQFPNYSSELNVNALLLGDSALYLCASSLLADRDRVFRGDTEAFFGQGTRLTVV.

There are many counts of this clonotype. V is TRBV7-9 and J is TRBJ2-3, with TRBD1 as a possible D gene (6 bases). V lost 4 bases, J lost 5 bases, and 16 bases lay in between. The germline V gene encodes CDR1 SEHNR and CDR2 FQNEAQ (reference sequence). The CDR3 is 15 residues long. The CDR3 sequence is CASSSQGTGLDTQYF. For the CDR3, the DNA is TGTGCCAGCAGCTCACAGGGTACGGGGTTAGATACGCAGTATTTT.

This clonotype was observed many times. The chain recombines TRBV5-5 with TRBJ1-2; a weak D match, TRBD1 (5 bases). Trimming removed 4 bases from V and 4 bases from J, with 17 bases in between. The CDR3 extends over 15 amino acids. Per the germline V gene, CDR1 is SGHKS and CDR2 is YYEKEE (reference sequence). CDR3 amino acids: CASSPSSGFAYGYTF. CDR3 nucleotides: TGTGCCAGCAGCCCTTCCTCAGGGTTCGCCTATGGCTACACCTTC.

This clonotype was found a few times. The chain is built from TRBV7-2 and TRBJ2-7, with 9 bases fitting TRBD1. Germline lookup yields CDR1 SGHTA and CDR2 FQGNSA. The CDR3 contains 15 residues. Trimming cost V 3 bases and J 0 bases; bases outside gene matches: 3. This CDR3 is CASSFEDRGSYEQYF. CDR3 DNA sequence: TGTGCCAGCAGCTTTGAGGACAGGGGCTCCTACGAGCAGTACTTC.